This T cell receptor (beta chain) was captured by sequencing in a study of blood T cell repertoires in COVID-19. At the level of the study: Whether acute or convalescent, the COVID-19 samples came from the United States, Italy and Spain. T cells, B-cell-depleted T cells, or PBMCs provided the cDNA or gDNA that served as material.

This CDR3 has 19 amino acids. The germline V gene has CDR1 PRHDT and CDR2 FYEKMQ (reference sequence). Trimming cost V 4 bases and J 0 bases, with 23 bases left between them. Profiling relied on immunoSEQ multiplex PCR, and the TCRdb table lists in-frame clones only, not all of them. The sample comprises about 74,000 clones, around 78% of which are singletons, and around 15% rests with the top ten. V is TRBV13 and J is TRBJ2-3; D is perhaps TRBD2 (5 bases). The receptor was derived from a human donor in a cohort sampled during active COVID-19. Sequencing was done on a sample of peripheral blood. The CDR3 reads CASSSEVARLRRSTDTQYF. The CDR3 nucleotides are TGTGCCAGCAGCTCCGAGGTAGCGAGGTTAAGGAGGAGCACAGATACGCAGTATTTT.